The 10 T cell receptor beta chains given below trace back to one sample, sequenced in a study of T cell responses to AZD1222 COVID-19 vaccine. The method was immunoSEQ multiplex PCR; TCRdb's version includes in-frame clones alone and lacks a portion of them. The sample yields about 68,000 clones, roughly 90% seen once. This material consisted of peripheral blood, taken on day 0 of AZD1222 vaccination. Receptor source: an adult in good health.

This chain joins TRBV6-5 and TRBJ2-7; TRBD1 matches 9 bases. The CDR3 has 14 residues. V trimming: 4 bases; J trimming: 3 bases; junction bases outside the gene matches: 4. CDR1 and CDR2 from the germline V gene are MNHEY and SVGAGI. For the CDR3, the DNA is TGTGCCAGCAGTTCCACAGGGGGCGGCTACGAGCAGTACTTC. Translation gives CASSSTGGGYEQYF.

The genes are TRBV5-1 and TRBJ2-7; D gene unclear. Trimming stripped 0 bases from V and 1 base from J, with 8 bases between. Germline values: CDR1 SGHRS, CDR2 YFSETQ. The CDR3 totals 14 residues. The CDR3 loop reads CASSLGWGSYEQYF. CDR3 in DNA: TGCGCCAGCAGCTTGGGTTGGGGATCCTACGAGCAGTACTTC.

V usage is TRBV28 and J usage is TRBJ2-2; 7 bases agree with TRBD1. The trim removed 6 bases at V and 4 bases at J, leaving 8 bases unmatched. The CDR3 totals 15 residues. Germline V gene data show CDR1 as MDHEN and CDR2 as SYDVKM. CDR3 sequence (DNA): TGTGCCAGCAGGAACGACAGGGTCGGCACCGGGGAGCTGTTTTTT. This codes for CASRNDRVGTGELFF.

This clone was observed a single time. This sequence joins TRBV2 and TRBJ2-2, with 10 nucleotides matching TRBD1. Trimming removed 6 bases from V and 5 bases from J; junction bases left unmatched: 9. The germline gives CDR1 SNHLY, CDR2 FYNNEI. The CDR3 contains 16 residues. The CDR3 here is CASRTRDRGWTGELFF. In DNA, the CDR3 is TGTGCCAGCAGGACCCGGGACAGGGGTTGGACCGGGGAGCTGTTTTTT.

The chain employs TRBV18 and TRBJ2-3; D remains ambiguous. Germline values: CDR1 KGHSH, CDR2 LQKENI. Deletions cut 6 bases from V and 1 base from J, with 5 bases between. This CDR3 is 12 amino acids long. The CDR3 coding sequence is TGTGCCAGCTCTTGGGGCACAGATACGCAGTATTTT. It codes for CASSWGTDTQYF.

V is TRBV7-2 and J is TRBJ1-1; 7 bases align to TRBD1. J lost 1 base, V lost 4 bases, and 3 bases had no gene match. CDR3 length: 14 amino acids. Germline CDR1 and CDR2: SGHTA and FQGNSA. As DNA, the CDR3 is TGTGCCAGCAGCTCTAGGGGGCAGAACACTGAAGCTTTCTTT. Encoded protein: CASSSRGQNTEAFF. The entire variable domain, with the rest obtained from reference TRBV7-2 and TRBJ1-1, is as follows: GAGVSQSPSNKVTEKGKDVELRCDPISGHTALYWYRQSLGQGLEFLIYFQGNSAPDKSGLPSDRFSAERTGGSVSTLTIQRTQQEDSAVYLCASSSRGQNTEAFFGQGTRLTVV.

This clone was counted once. The J gene is TRBJ2-2, the V gene TRBV27; D is uncertain. The V gene lost 5 bases and the J gene lost 6 bases, with 7 bases spanning the gap. This CDR3 is 12 amino acids long. Germline-derived CDR1 and CDR2 are MNHEY and SMNVEV (reference sequence). The DNA of the CDR3 is TGTGCCAGCAGTCCCCGACCCGGGGAGCTGTTTTTT. This codes for CASSPRPGELFF.

This chain joins TRBV10-3 and TRBJ2-3; 9 bases fit TRBD2. The germline gives CDR1 ENHRY, CDR2 SYGVKD. Trimming cost V 4 bases and J 2 bases; bases outside gene matches: 4. The CDR3 loop spans 15 amino acids. Here the CDR3 DNA reads TGTGCCATCAGTGCAGCGGGGGGACACACAGATACGCAGTATTTT. The encoded protein is CAISAAGGHTDTQYF.

This sequence joins TRBV27 and TRBJ2-3; TRBD2 matches 9 bases. After removal of 1 base from V and 1 base from J, the junction contained 6 bases not matched to a gene. The CDR3 runs 17 residues. Looked up from germline, CDR1 is MNHEY and CDR2 is SMNVEV (reference sequence). The CDR3 nucleotides are TGTGCCAGCAGTTTATATGCTAGCGGGATTGGCACAGATACGCAGTATTTT. This gives the protein CASSLYASGIGTDTQYF.

This chain connects TRBV7-9 to TRBJ2-5; no definite D call. Germline CDR1 SEHNR, CDR2 FQNEAQ (reference sequence). Trimming shortened V by 2 bases and J by 4 bases, and 8 bases separated the two germline ends. This CDR3 comprises 13 residues. The CDR3: CASSLTTGETQYF. CDR3 nucleotide sequence: TGTGCCAGCAGCTTAACGACGGGAGAGACCCAGTACTTC.